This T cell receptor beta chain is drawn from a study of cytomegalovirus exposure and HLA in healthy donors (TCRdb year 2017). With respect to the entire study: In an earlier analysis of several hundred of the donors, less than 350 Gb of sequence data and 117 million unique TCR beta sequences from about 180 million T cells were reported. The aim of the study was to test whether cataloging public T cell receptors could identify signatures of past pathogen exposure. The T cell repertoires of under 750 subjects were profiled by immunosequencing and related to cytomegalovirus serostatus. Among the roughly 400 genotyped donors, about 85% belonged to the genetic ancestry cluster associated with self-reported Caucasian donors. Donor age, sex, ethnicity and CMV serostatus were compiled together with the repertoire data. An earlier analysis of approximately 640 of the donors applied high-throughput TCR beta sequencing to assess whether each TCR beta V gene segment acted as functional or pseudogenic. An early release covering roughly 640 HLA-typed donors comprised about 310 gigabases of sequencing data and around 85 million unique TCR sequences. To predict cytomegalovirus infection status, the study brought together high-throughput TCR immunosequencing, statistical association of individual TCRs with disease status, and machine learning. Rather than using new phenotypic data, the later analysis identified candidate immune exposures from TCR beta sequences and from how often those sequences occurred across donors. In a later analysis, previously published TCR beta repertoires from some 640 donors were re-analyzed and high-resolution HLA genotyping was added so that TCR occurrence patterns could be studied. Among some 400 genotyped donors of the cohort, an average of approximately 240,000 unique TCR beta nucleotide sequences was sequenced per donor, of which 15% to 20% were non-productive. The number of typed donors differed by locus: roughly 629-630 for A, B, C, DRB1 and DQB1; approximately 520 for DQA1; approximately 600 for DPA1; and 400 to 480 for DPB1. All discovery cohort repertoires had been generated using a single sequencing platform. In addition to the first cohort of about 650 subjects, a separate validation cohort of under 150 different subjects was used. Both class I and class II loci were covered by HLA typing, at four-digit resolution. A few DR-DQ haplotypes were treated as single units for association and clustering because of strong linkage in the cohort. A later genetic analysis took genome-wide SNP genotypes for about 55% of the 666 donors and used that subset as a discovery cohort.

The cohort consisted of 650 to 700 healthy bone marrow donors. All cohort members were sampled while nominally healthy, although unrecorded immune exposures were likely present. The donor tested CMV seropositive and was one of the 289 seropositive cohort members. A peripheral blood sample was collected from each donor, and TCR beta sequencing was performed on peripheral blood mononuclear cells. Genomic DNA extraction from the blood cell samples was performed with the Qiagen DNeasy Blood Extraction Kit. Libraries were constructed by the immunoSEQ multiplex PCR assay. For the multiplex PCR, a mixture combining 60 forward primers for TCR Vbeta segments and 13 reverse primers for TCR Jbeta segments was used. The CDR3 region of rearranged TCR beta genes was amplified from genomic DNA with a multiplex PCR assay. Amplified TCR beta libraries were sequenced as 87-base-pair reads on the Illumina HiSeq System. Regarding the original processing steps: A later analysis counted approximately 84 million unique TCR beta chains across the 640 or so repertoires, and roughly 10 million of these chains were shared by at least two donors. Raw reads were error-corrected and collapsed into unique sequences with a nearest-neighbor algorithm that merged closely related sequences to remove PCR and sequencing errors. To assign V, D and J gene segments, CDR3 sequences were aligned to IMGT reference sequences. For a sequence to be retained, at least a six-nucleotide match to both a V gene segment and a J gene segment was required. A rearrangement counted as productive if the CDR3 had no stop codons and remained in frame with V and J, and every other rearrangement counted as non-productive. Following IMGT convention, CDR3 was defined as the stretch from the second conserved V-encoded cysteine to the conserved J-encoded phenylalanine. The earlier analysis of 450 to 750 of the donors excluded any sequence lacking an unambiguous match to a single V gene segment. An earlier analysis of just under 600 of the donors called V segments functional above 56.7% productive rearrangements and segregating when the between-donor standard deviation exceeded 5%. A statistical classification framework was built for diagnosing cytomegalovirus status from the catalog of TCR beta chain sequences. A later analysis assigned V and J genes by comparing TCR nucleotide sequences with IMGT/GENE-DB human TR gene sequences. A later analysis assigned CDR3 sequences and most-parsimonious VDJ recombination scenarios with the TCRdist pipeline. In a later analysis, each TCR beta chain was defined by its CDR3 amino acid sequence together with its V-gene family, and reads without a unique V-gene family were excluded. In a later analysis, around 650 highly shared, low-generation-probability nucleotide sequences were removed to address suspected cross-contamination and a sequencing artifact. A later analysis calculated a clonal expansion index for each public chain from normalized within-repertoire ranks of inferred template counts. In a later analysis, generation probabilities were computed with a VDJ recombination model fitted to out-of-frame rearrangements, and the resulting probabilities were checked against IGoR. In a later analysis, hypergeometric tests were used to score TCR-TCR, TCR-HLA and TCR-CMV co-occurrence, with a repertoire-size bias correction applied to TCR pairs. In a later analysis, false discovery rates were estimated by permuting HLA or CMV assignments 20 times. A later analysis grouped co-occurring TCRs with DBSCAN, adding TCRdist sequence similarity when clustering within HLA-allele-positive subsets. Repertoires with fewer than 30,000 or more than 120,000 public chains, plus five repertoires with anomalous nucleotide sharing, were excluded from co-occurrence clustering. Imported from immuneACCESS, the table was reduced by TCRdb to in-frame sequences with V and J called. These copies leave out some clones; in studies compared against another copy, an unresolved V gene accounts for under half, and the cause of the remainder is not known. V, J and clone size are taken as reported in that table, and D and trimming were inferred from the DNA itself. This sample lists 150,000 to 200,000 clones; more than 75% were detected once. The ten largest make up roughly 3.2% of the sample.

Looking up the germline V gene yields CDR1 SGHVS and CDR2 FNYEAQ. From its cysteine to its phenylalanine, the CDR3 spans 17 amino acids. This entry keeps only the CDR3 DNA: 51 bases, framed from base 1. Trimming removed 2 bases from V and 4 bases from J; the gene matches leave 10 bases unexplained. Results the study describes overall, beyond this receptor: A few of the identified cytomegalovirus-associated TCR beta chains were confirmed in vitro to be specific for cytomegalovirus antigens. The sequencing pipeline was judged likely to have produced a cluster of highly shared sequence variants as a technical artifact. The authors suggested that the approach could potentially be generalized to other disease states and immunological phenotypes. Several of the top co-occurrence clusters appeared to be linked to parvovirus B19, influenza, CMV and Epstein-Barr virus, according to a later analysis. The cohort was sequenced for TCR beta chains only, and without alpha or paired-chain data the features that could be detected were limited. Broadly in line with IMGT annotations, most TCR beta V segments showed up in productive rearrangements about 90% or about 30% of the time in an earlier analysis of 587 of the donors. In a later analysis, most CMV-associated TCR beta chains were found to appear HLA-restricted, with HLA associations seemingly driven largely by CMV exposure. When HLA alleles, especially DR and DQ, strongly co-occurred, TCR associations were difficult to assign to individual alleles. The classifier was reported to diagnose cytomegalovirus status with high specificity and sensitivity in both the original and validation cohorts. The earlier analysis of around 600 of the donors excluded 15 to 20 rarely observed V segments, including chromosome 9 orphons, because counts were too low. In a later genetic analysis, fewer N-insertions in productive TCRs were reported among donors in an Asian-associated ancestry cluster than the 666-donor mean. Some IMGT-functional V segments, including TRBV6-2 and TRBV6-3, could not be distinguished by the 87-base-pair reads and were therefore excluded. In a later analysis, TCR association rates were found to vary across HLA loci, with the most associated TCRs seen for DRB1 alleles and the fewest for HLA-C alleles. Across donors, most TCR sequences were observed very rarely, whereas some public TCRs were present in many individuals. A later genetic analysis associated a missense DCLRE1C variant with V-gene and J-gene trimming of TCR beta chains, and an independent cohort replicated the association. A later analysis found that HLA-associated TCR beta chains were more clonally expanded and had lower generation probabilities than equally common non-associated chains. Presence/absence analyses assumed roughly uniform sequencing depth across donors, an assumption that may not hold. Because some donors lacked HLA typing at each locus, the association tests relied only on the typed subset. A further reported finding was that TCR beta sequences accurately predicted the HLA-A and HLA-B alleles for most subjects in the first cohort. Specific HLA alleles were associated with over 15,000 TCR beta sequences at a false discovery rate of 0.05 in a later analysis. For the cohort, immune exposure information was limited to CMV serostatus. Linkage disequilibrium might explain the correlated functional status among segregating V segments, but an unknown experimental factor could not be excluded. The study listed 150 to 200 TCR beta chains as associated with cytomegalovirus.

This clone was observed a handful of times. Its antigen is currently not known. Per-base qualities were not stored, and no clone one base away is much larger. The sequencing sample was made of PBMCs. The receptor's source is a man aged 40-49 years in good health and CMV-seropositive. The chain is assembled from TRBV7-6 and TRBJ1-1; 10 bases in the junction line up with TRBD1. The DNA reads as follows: TGTGCCAGCAGCTTAAGTGCGACAGGGGGCTTCTCCACTGAAGCTTTCTTT. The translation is CASSLSATGGFSTEAFF.